The 28 T cell receptor beta chains listed next were all sequenced from one sample in a study of spatial heterogeneity in lung cancer. Study results and limitations: For expanded intratumoral alpha and beta TCRs, counts tracked tumor mutation counts.

This sample's time point: sample taken at primary tumor resection. No antigen is known for these receptors. TCRdb passed the 5' RACE reads through MiXCR, listing each CDR3 protein once. The data contain 11,000 to 15,000 distinct CDR3 sequences, 4.7% of them seen just once; the ten biggest clones take up 15% to 20%. The sequenced sample was lung tumor tissue, obtained at surgery. Every receptor here comes from a female donor with early-stage non-small cell lung cancer.

This clonotype was recorded many times. CDR3 nucleotide sequence: TGCGCCAGCAAATGGCCCTACAGGGAAGATGGCTACACCTTC. Its translation is CASKWPYREDGYTF. The chain has TRBV10-2 and TRBJ1-2, with D possibly matching TRBD1 (6 bases). CDR1 and CDR2 from the germline V gene are WSHSY and SAAADI. Trimming took off 7 bases at V and 6 bases at J, with 18 bases between the two ends. The CDR3 has 14 residues.

This clonotype showed up many times. The chain combines TRBV29-1 with TRBJ2-6, with 7 positions matching TRBD1. The CDR3 sequence is 18 residues long. Trimming at V came to 4 bases and at J to 0 bases, leaving 12 bases not matched to a gene. The germline V gene has CDR1 SQVTM and CDR2 ANQGSEA. The CDR3 here is CSVALTGSKHSGANVLTF. The DNA of the CDR3 is TGCAGCGTTGCATTGACAGGGAGCAAACACTCTGGGGCCAACGTCCTGACTTTC. The full variable domain, in which reference TRBV29-1 and TRBJ2-6 provide the parts outside the CDR3, is SAVISQKPSRDICQRGTSLTIQCQVDSQVTMMFWYRQQPGQSLTLIATANQGSEATYESGFVIDKFPISRPNLTFSTLTVSNMSPEDSSIYLCSVALTGSKHSGANVLTFGAGSRLTVL.

This clonotype was detected many times. This rearrangement joins TRBV11-2 to TRBJ2-5; a weak D match, TRBD2 (5 bases). This CDR3 comprises 17 residues. The germline gives CDR1 SGHAT, CDR2 FQNNGV. V lost 5 bases, J lost 5 bases, and 24 bases lay in between. CDR3 protein: CASSLHVGVRAGETQYF. The DNA for the CDR3 is TGTGCCAGCAGCCTACACGTAGGCGTGCGGGCAGGCGAGACCCAGTACTTC. The complete variable domain, with remaining parts taken from reference TRBV11-2 and TRBJ2-5, reads EAGVAQSPRYKIIEKRQSVAFWCNPISGHATLYWYQQILGQGPKLLIQFQNNGVVDDSQLPKDRFSAERLKGVDSTLKIQPAKLEDSAVYLCASSLHVGVRAGETQYFGPGTRLLVL.

This clonotype has ten or more counts. The chain links TRBV2 to TRBJ2-3; 9 bases align to TRBD2. Trimming cost V 6 bases and J 9 bases; bases outside gene matches: 7. The CDR3 length is 13 residues. Germline CDR1 SNHLY, CDR2 FYNNEI. The chain's CDR3 is CASSRGGANTQYF. DNA for the CDR3: TGTGCCAGCAGCCGCGGGGGGGCCAACACGCAGTATTTT.

This clonotype was found once. The chain is built from TRBV19 and TRBJ2-5; 9 nucleotides match TRBD2. J lost 5 bases, V lost 3 bases, and 19 bases had no gene match. Germline assignment: CDR1 LNHDA and CDR2 SQIVND (reference sequence). This CDR3 is built from 19 residues. This CDR3 is CASSISGSGGYLRRETQYF. As DNA, the CDR3 is TGTGCCAGTAGTATTAGTGGTAGCGGGGGATACCTCAGGCGGGAGACCCAGTACTTC.

By sample share, this clonotype is medium-sized. This chain joins TRBV10-1 and TRBJ2-1, with D maybe TRBD1 (5 bases). Germline V lookup: CDR1 WNHNN, CDR2 SYGVQD (reference sequence). Trimming pared 2 bases from V and 0 bases from J, leaving 8 bases between. The CDR3 runs 15 residues. In DNA, the CDR3 is TGCGCCAGCAGTGAGGACAGCCTCTCCTACAATGAGCAGTTCTTC. Translation: CASSEDSLSYNEQFF.

This clonotype was counted ten times or more. V gene TRBV28 combines with J gene TRBJ1-2; 7 bases are shared with TRBD1. V shed 5 bases, J shed 8 bases, and the junction held 14 bases outside the gene matches. The CDR3 spans 15 residues. The germline V gene has CDR1 MDHEN and CDR2 SYDVKM. This CDR3 reads CASSPQTGFARGYTF. The CDR3 DNA reads TGTGCCAGCAGTCCCCAGACAGGGTTCGCGAGGGGCTACACCTTC.

This clonotype was observed at least ten times. V gene TRBV5-1 combines with J gene TRBJ1-1, with 7 bases fitting TRBD1. J lost 6 bases, V lost 0 bases, and 14 bases had no gene match. This CDR3 spans 17 amino acids. Germline loops: CDR1 SGHRS, CDR2 YFSETQ. This chain's CDR3 is CASSLALGTAKEAEAFF. CDR3 DNA: TGCGCCAGCAGCTTGGCCCTAGGGACAGCAAAAGAGGCTGAAGCTTTCTTT.

This clonotype was found many times. The chain links TRBV10-2 to TRBJ1-3; a weak D match, TRBD1 (5 bases). Per germline, CDR1 WSHSY and CDR2 SAAADI. With 8 bases removed from V and 0 bases from J, the gap between germline ends came to 8 bases. The CDR3 extends over 13 amino acids. In DNA, the CDR3 is TGCGCCAGCGGGGGGAGCTCTGGAAACACCATATATTTT. Its translation: CASGGSSGNTIYF.

This clonotype occurred many times. V gene TRBV18 combines with J gene TRBJ1-2, with D tentatively TRBD1 (6 bases). CDR1 and CDR2 from the germline V gene are KGHSH and LQKENI. V dropped 3 bases and J dropped 3 bases, with 11 bases sitting between them. The CDR3 is 14 residues long. For the CDR3, the DNA is TGTGCCAGCTCACCGGGACAAGCTCACTATGGCTACACCTTC. This sequence encodes CASSPGQAHYGYTF.

The V gene is TRBV5-4, the J gene TRBJ1-1; no clear D gene. Trimming removed 7 bases at V and 1 base at J, with 11 bases between. The germline CDR1 and CDR2 sequences are SGHNT and YYREEE (reference sequence). This CDR3 has 13 residues. The DNA of the CDR3 is TGTGCCAGCGCTGGCGCCCGGAACACTGAAGCTTTCTTT. Protein sequence: CASAGARNTEAFF.

The table lists this clonotype with a few counts. The chain links TRBV12-5 to TRBJ1-5; tentatively, D is TRBD1 (6 bases). Germline CDR1 is LGHNT and CDR2 is FRNRAP. V was shortened by 6 bases and J by 0 bases, with 15 bases between the two germline ends. The CDR3 sequence is 16 residues long. Here the CDR3 reads CASGLEGGGSNQPQHF. The CDR3, as DNA: TGTGCTAGTGGCCTGGAAGGGGGGGGTAGCAATCAGCCCCAGCATTTT.

This clonotype was recorded at least ten times. V and J are TRBV20-1 and TRBJ2-7; D is unresolved. There are 13 residues in the CDR3. V lost 3 bases and J lost 4, with 13 bases in between. Germline V lookup: CDR1 DFQATT, CDR2 SNEGSKA (reference sequence). CDR3 sequence reads: CSASISEEYEQYF. Here the CDR3 DNA reads TGCAGTGCTAGTATTTCTGAGGAATACGAGCAGTACTTC.

This clonotype was recorded many times. This sequence joins TRBV7-6 and TRBJ2-6; D unclear. Germline V lookup: CDR1 SGHVS, CDR2 FNYEAQ. The V end lost 3 bases, the J end lost 2 bases, and 8 bases lay between the germline ends. The CDR3 has 15 amino acids. The CDR3 DNA is TGTGCCAGCAGCTTCTCCGGACCTGGGGCCAACGTCCTGACTTTC. Protein sequence: CASSFSGPGANVLTF. The full variable domain, in which reference TRBV7-6 and TRBJ2-6 provide the parts outside the CDR3, is GAGVSQSPRYKVTKRGQDVALRCDPISGHVSLYWYRQALGQGPEFLTYFNYEAQQDKSGLPNDRFSAERPEGSISTLTIQRTEQRDSAMYRCASSFSGPGANVLTFGAGSRLTVL.

The chain links TRBV6-6 to TRBJ1-2, with D hard to call. Germline CDR1 and CDR2: MNHNY and SVGAGI (reference sequence). The germline V and J ends were trimmed by 6 bases and 4 bases, with 6 bases remaining between them. CDR3 length: 11 residues. CDR3 in DNA: TGTGCCAGCAGCCCCGGCTATGGCTACACCTTC. Amino acid sequence: CASSPGYGYTF.

The sample holds many counts of this clonotype. V and J are TRBV7-2 and TRBJ2-1, with D unresolved. The V end lost 2 bases, the J end lost 2 bases, and 10 bases lay between the germline ends. This CDR3 has 15 residues. Germline CDR1 reads SGHTA; CDR2 reads FQGNSA. CDR3 residues: CASSLTAQTYNEQFF. The CDR3 coding sequence is TGTGCCAGCAGCTTAACAGCGCAGACCTACAATGAGCAGTTCTTC.

This clonotype was detected many times. The CDR3 bases are TGTGCCAGCAACAACAGGGAGGAGACCCAGTACTTC. It specifies CASNNREETQYF. The chain is built from TRBV6-6 and TRBJ2-5, with D tentatively TRBD1 (6 bases). This CDR3 comprises 12 residues. Germline lookup yields CDR1 MNHNY and CDR2 SVGAGI (reference sequence). Trimming removed 7 bases from V and 5 bases from J, with 11 bases in between.

This clonotype was found many times. DNA of the CDR3: TGTGCCACCCCGGCGGCCTTAAACTATGGCTACACCTTC. This translates into CATPAALNYGYTF. V and J are TRBV7-2 and TRBJ1-2; D ambiguous. The V end was cut by 10 bases, the J end by 2 bases, with 14 bases between. Germline-derived CDR1 and CDR2 are SGHTA and FQGNSA. The CDR3 length is 13 residues.

This clonotype was recorded at least ten times. This rearrangement joins TRBV5-1 to TRBJ1-2; perhaps TRBD1 as D (5 bases). The CDR3 extends over 16 amino acids. The germline V gene encodes CDR1 SGHRS and CDR2 YFSETQ. The V and J ends lost 3 bases and 2 bases respectively, with 17 bases between them. CDR3 bases: TGCGCCAGCAGCTCCGGGCACAGGTACTTCAACTATGGCTACACCTTC. Translating gives CASSSGHRYFNYGYTF.

This clonotype came up many times. The chain has TRBV12-3 or TRBV12-4 and TRBJ1-2; the D gene is possibly TRBD1 (6 bases). V was pared by 6 bases and J by 4 bases, with 9 bases between. CDR3 length: 12 amino acids. CDR3 nucleotide sequence: TGTGCCAGCAGAGGGGGGCCCTATGGCTACACCTTC. Translating it yields CASRGGPYGYTF.

This clonotype was counted many times. The chain uses TRBV5-1 and TRBJ2-1; no clear D gene. Trimming cost V 0 bases and J 7 bases, with 14 bases left between them. The CDR3 sequence is 15 residues long. Per germline, CDR1 SGHRS and CDR2 YFSETQ. CDR3 coding DNA: TGCGCCAGCAGCTTGGCCACGGTCCGAATAAATGAGCAGTTCTTC. Translation gives CASSLATVRINEQFF.

This clonotype was counted many times. This chain connects TRBV11-2 to TRBJ2-2; D gene uncertain. Trimming removed 1 base from V and 7 bases from J, with 4 bases in between. The CDR3 spans 12 residues. CDR1 and CDR2 from the germline V gene are SGHAT and FQNNGV. The CDR3 nucleotides read TGTGCCAGCAGCTTAGCGGTCGGGGAGCTGTTTTTT. Protein: CASSLAVGELFF.

This clonotype was counted at least ten times. The CDR3, as DNA: TGCAGTGCTAGGAACCCAGGGGGCAACACCGGGGAGCTGTTTTTT. Amino acids: CSARNPGGNTGELFF. The rearrangement links TRBV20-1 to TRBJ2-2; the match to TRBD1 covers 8 bases. Germline CDR1 and CDR2: DFQATT and SNEGSKA (reference sequence). This CDR3 contains 15 residues. V lost 3 bases and J lost 2; bases outside the gene matches: 5.

This clonotype was detected ten times or more. The V call is TRBV9, the J call TRBJ2-7; 8 bases align to TRBD2. Germline CDR1 SGDLS, CDR2 YYNGEE. V was pared by 3 bases and J by 2 bases, with 10 bases of the junction left unmatched. This CDR3 comprises 16 residues. CDR3 residues: CASSAGPGLGAYEQYF. The CDR3 DNA sequence: TGTGCCAGCAGCGCGGGCCCGGGACTAGGGGCCTACGAGCAGTACTTC.

This clonotype was found many times. The chain combines TRBV20-1 with TRBJ2-5; 10 positions match TRBD2. This CDR3 comprises 14 residues. Germline V lookup: CDR1 DFQATT, CDR2 SNEGSKA (reference sequence). V was clipped by 3 bases and J by 6 bases; unmatched bases: 7. CDR3 amino acids: CSASPTSGEKTQYF. DNA for the CDR3: TGCAGTGCTAGCCCCACTAGCGGGGAAAAGACCCAGTACTTC.

The table lists this clonotype with many counts. V gene TRBV7-9 combines with J gene TRBJ2-5; D uncertain. V gave up 5 bases and J gave up 11 bases, with 15 bases separating them. This CDR3 is built from 12 residues. From germline, CDR1 is SEHNR and CDR2 FQNEAQ (reference sequence). CDR3 sequence (DNA): TGTGCCAGCAGCCAAGGGCTGATTCGACAGTACTTC. Protein product: CASSQGLIRQYF. The variable domain in full, completed from reference TRBV7-9 and TRBJ2-5, reads DTGVSQNPRHKITKRGQNVTFRCDPISEHNRLYWYRQTLGQGPEFLTYFQNEAQLEKSRLLSDRFSAERPKGSFSTLEIQRTEQGDSAMYLCASSQGLIRQYFGPGTRLLVL.

This clonotype came up many times. This chain uses TRBV7-9 with TRBJ1-2; TRBD1 aligns across 10 bases. The CDR3 is 17 residues long. J gave up 5 bases and V 3 bases, and 12 bases lay outside the gene matches. CDR1 is SEHNR, CDR2 FQNEAQ, per germline (reference sequence). This CDR3 is CASSLDRDRGRRYGYTF. The CDR3 nucleotides read TGTGCCAGCAGCTTGGACCGGGACAGGGGTCGGAGGTATGGCTACACCTTC.

Only a few counts were recorded for this clonotype. V gene TRBV18 combines with J gene TRBJ1-5; a weak D match, TRBD1 (6 bases). Trimming stripped 3 bases from V and 2 bases from J, with 23 bases between. The CDR3 spans 19 residues. Germline-derived CDR1 and CDR2 are KGHSH and LQKENI. The CDR3, as DNA: TGTGCCAGCTCACCCTCTACGGGGACAAATAGTCGGGGCAATCAGCCCCAGCATTTT. The encoded protein is CASSPSTGTNSRGNQPQHF.